This paragraph reports one TCR beta chain. The target of this receptor is not known. The sample holds no much larger clone one base away, and base qualities are not on file. These data originate in a study of blood T cells in healthy people across ages (dated by TCRdb to the mid-2010s). Regarding the complete study: In model experiments, template switching captured roughly one uniquely barcoded TCR beta cDNA molecule for every two T cells. The study measured age-related changes in TCR beta repertoire diversity using deep sequencing normalized with unique cDNA molecular identifiers. To avoid experimental bias, donors of different ages were spread randomly across the sequencing lanes. The donors were divided into four age groups: young (average approximately 17 years), middle-aged (about 39), aged (about 61) and long-lived (approximately 74). The study analyzed two additional independent replicas of 1 million unique cDNA reads from the same blood draw for two donors, one aged 18 to 29 and one aged 80 or older. Summary of the overall study and its limitations: Estimates of total diversity from one million sequenced T cells were regarded as lower bounds and underestimates. As age increased, observed TCR beta diversity per million T cells dropped in a roughly linear way, and a significant reduction was already evident by age roughly 40. Conclusive comparison of naive and antigen-experienced compartments was prevented by the profiling of bulk unsorted PBMCs. Donor CMV infection status was unknown, potentially confounding age-related changes in expanded clonotypes. A strong correlation was found between observed TCR beta diversity and the percentage of naive T cells measured by flow cytometry. Compared with the aged group, the long-lived group had more naive CD4+ T cells, fewer expanded clones and increased TCR diversity, suggesting age selection.

The trim is 2 bases for V and 15 bases for J, with a gap of 15 bases between the germline ends. According to the germline V gene, CDR1 reads SGDLS and CDR2 reads YYNGEE. From the cysteine up to the phenylalanine, the CDR3 has a length of 12 residues. Only CDR3 DNA remains: 36 bases, in frame from the first base. Library preparation was by 5' RACE. Sequencing took place on an Illumina HiSeq 2500. A second PCR of roughly 7 to 12 cycles was run with a J-beta primer mix and a sample-barcoded 5' primer. Each TCR beta cDNA molecule received a unique molecular identifier from a template-switch 5' adaptor carrying 12 random nucleotides. Each sample yielded at least 2.5 million CDR3-containing paired-end reads. First-strand cDNA synthesis was performed from all RNA using the Mint cDNA synthesis kit, with priming by a TRBC-specific oligonucleotide. All cDNA was treated with uracil-DNA glycosylase and then went through a first 18-cycle PCR with the universal primers M1SS and BC2_uni_R. The original pipeline was this. For normalization, 1 million high-quality reads were randomly selected from each sample, with every read carrying a distinct molecular identifier. Instead of being binned into consensus sequences, reads that shared molecular identifiers were thrown out. MiTCR, set to a Q25 quality threshold and the strictest error-elimination algorithm, was used for CDR3 identification, clonotype clustering and error correction. A nonparametric unseen species model using Euler transformation provided a lower-bound estimate of total TCR beta diversity. The raw public data were reprocessed by TCRdb itself: fastp quality trimming at Q25, MiXCR clonotype calling, in-frame beta chains only. Every distinct CDR3 protein forms one entry, paired with its most common genes and DNA. The V and J calls were determined by TCRdb, not by the authors. Recorded for this sample are roughly 680,000 distinct CDR3 sequences; about 52% of them occurred a single time. The top ten clones comprise 30% to 35% of the sample.

The donors were around 39 Caucasian individuals from Russia, aged 6 to 90 years, who were systemically healthy. Each donor gave roughly 9 milliliters of peripheral blood, drawn into EDTA-treated Vacutainer tubes. Ficoll-Paque density-gradient centrifugation was used to isolate PBMCs, with at least 6.5 million obtained per sample. Trizol reagent was used to extract total RNA from the PBMCs, yielding at least 5.5 micrograms per sample. For every donor, flow cytometry on a PBMC aliquot measured the percentage of naive CD45RAhigh/CD27high T cells. In this chain, TRBV9 is recombined with TRBJ2-1, and TRBD2 may be the D gene, going by 6 matching bases. The sample was blood. This sequence originates from a woman aged 55 to 70 in good health. The nucleotides are TGTGCCAGCAGCGTTCCTGGGGGGAGAGTGTTCTTC. This encodes CASSVPGGRVFF. Reference TRBV9 and TRBJ2-1 genes cover what lies past the CDR3, so the full variable domain is DSGVTQTPKHLITATGQRVTLRCSPRSGDLSVYWYQQSLDQGLQFLIQYYNGEERAKGNILERFSAQQFPDLHSELNLSSLELGDSALYFCASSVPGGRVFFGPGTRLTVL.